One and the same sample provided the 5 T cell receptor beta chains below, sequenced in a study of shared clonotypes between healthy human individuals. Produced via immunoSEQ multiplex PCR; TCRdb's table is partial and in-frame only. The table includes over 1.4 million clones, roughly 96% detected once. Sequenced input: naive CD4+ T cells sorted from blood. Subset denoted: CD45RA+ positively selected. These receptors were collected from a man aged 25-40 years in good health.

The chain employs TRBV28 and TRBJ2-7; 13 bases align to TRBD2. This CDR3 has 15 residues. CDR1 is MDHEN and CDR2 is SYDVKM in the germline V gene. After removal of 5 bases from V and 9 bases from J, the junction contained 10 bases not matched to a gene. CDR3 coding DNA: TGTGCCAGCAGTCTAAGGACTAGCGGGAGTGCAGCGCAGTACTTC. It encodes CASSLRTSGSAAQYF.

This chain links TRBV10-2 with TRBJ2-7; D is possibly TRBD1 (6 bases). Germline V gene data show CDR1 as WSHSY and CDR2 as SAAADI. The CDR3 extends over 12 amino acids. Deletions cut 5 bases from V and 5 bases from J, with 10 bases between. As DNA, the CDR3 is TGCGCCAGCAGTCTACAGGGAAACGAGCAGTACTTC. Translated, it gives CASSLQGNEQYF.

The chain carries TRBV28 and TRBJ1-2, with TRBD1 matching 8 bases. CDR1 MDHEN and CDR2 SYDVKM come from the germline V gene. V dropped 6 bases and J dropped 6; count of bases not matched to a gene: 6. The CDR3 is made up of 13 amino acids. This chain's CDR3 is CASSPTGGNGYTF. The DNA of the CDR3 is TGTGCCAGCAGCCCTACAGGGGGAAATGGCTACACCTTC.

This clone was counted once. The CDR3 DNA reads TGCGCCAGCAGCTTGAAGGACGCGAACACTGAAGCTTTCTTT. Amino acids: CASSLKDANTEAFF. The chain is built from TRBV5-1 and TRBJ1-1; D not resolved. From germline, CDR1 is SGHRS and CDR2 YFSETQ. Trimming cost V 1 base and J 1 base, with 8 bases left between them. This CDR3 has 14 residues.

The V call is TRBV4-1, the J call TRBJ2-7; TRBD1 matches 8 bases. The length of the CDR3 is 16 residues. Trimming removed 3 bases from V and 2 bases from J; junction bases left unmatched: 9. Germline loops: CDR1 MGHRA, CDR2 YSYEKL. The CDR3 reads CASSHVRTGLTYEQYF. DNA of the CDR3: TGCGCCAGCAGCCATGTCCGGACAGGGTTAACCTACGAGCAGTACTTC.